This record looks at one TCR beta chain sequence and its context. This sample was taken from a study of blood T cell repertoires in COVID-19. Study-wide context: Donors in the United States, Italy and Spain gave samples during acute or convalescent COVID-19. T cells, B-cell-depleted T cells, or PBMCs provided the cDNA or gDNA that served as material.

Clones were read by immunoSEQ multiplex PCR, and TCRdb kept only the in-frame ones, dropping some. The table includes 250,000 to 350,000 clones, 85% to 90% detected once. The length of the CDR3 is 13 residues. Germline CDR1 and CDR2: LNHDA and SQIVND (reference sequence). V shed 8 bases, J shed 6 bases, and the junction held 7 bases outside the gene matches. The receptor was isolated from a woman aged 55-69 years in a cohort exposed to, infected with or recovered from COVID-19 (not recorded which). Sample: PBMCs or T cells enriched from blood (not recorded which). The chain is built from TRBV19 and TRBJ2-7; 10 bases fit TRBD1. CDR3 loop: CASDQGQGREQYF. CDR3 coding DNA: TGTGCCAGTGATCAGGGACAGGGGCGCGAGCAGTACTTC.